This is a list of T cell receptor beta chains from one sample in a study of T-cell reconstitution after alpha-beta-depleted transplantation in children. TCRdb ran MiXCR on the PCR reads and lists one entry per CDR3 protein. The table shows hundreds of thousands of distinct CDR3 sequences, with 16% occurring only once. The specimen was PBMCs from the stem cell graft donor, collected from the stem cell graft. Every receptor here comes from a human donor who donated a stem cell graft to a child with acute myeloid leukemia. CDR3s include the opening cysteine and the closing phenylalanine or tryptophan. D genes are given only for firm matches. Expanded clones get a size class; other rows say once, few or many, or leave the size out.

TRBJ2-2 NA TRBV29-1 12 many CSVPGGSGELFF TGCAGCGTTCCAGGGGGGTCCGGGGAGCTGTTTTTT
TRBJ1-6 NA TRBV20-1 15 many CSAERSGLDNSPLHF TGCAGTGCTGAGAGGTCGGGATTGGATAATTCACCCCTCCACTTT
TRBJ1-6 NA TRBV12-3/TRBV12-4 13 few CASSFRKNSPLHF TGTGCCAGCAGTTTTCGGAAGAATTCACCCCTCCACTTT
TRBJ2-7 NA TRBV7-9 14 NA CASKLWKRGREQYF TGTGCCAGCAAACTCTGGAAGAGGGGACGCGAGCAGTACTTC
TRBJ1-1 NA TRBV24-1 13 few CATSDVTNTEAFF TGTGCCACCAGTGATGTCACAAACACTGAAGCTTTCTTT
TRBJ2-3 NA TRBV10-3 13 many CAISEPGTDTQYF TGTGCCATCAGTGAGCCGGGCACAGATACGCAGTATTTT
TRBJ2-3 NA TRBV20-1 14 NA CSARDLISTDTQYF TGCAGTGCTAGAGATCTCATTAGCACAGATACGCAGTATTTT
TRBJ2-5 NA TRBV9 14 many CASSVGPIQETQYF TGTGCCAGCAGCGTGGGACCTATCCAAGAGACCCAGTACTTC
TRBJ2-2 NA TRBV7-2 15 NA CASTARFGNTGELFF TGTGCCAGCACCGCCCGATTTGGGAACACCGGGGAGCTGTTTTTT
TRBJ1-4 NA TRBV20-1 15 many CSARPGGIGSEKLFF TGCAGTGCTAGACCAGGAGGAATTGGGAGTGAAAAACTGTTTTTT
TRBJ1-4 NA TRBV7-2 14 many CASSPDRSNEKLFF TGTGCCAGCAGCCCTGACAGGAGTAATGAAAAACTGTTTTTT
TRBJ2-7 TRBD1 TRBV20-1 15 many CSARAAPGQGYEQYF TGCAGTGCTAGAGCCGCGCCGGGACAGGGTTACGAGCAGTACTTC
TRBJ2-5 NA TRBV11-2 16 NA CASSSHRTAAQETQYF TGTGCCAGCAGCTCACACAGAACAGCCGCCCAAGAGACCCAGTACTTC
TRBJ1-2 NA TRBV20-1 13 NA CSARDGVQVGYTF TGCAGTGCTAGAGACGGGGTCCAGGTGGGCTACACCTTC
TRBJ2-2 NA TRBV10-3 12 few CAISPGSGELFF TGTGCCATCTCCCCAGGGTCCGGGGAGCTGTTTTTT
TRBJ2-3 TRBD1 TRBV4-1 17 few CASSQGQGVGSTDTQYF TGCGCCAGCAGCCAGGGACAGGGAGTTGGGAGCACAGATACGCAGTATTTT
TRBJ2-5 NA TRBV20-1 13 many CSGNRQFQETQYF TGCAGTGGTAACCGACAGTTCCAAGAGACCCAGTACTTC
TRBJ2-2 NA TRBV20-1 16 many CSARDASGTNTGELFF TGCAGTGCTAGAGATGCCAGCGGAACGAACACCGGGGAGCTGTTTTTT
TRBJ1-4 TRBD1 TRBV7-9 14 NA CASSWDRTHEKLFF TGTGCCAGCAGCTGGGACAGGACACATGAAAAACTGTTTTTT
TRBJ2-3 NA TRBV24-1 13 NA CATRESGTDTQYF TGTGCCACCAGGGAGAGTGGCACAGATACGCAGTATTTT
TRBJ2-6 NA TRBV7-3 18 NA CASSLGPGVSSGANVLTF TGTGCCAGCAGCTTAGGACCAGGAGTGAGCTCTGGGGCCAACGTCCTGACTTTC
TRBJ1-3 NA TRBV20-1 15 NA CSARDLTYSGNTIYF TGCAGTGCTAGAGATTTAACTTACTCTGGAAACACCATATATTTT
TRBJ2-1 TRBD2 TRBV20-1 14 NA CSALAGGLYNEQFF TGCAGTGCCCTAGCGGGGGGCTTATACAATGAGCAGTTCTTC
TRBJ2-7 NA TRBV29-1 13 many CSVYVPSSYEQYF TGCAGCGTTTATGTACCAAGCTCCTACGAGCAGTACTTC
TRBJ2-1 TRBD1 TRBV7-8 18 few CASSPGTGSPLSYNEQFF TGTGCCAGCAGCCCAGGGACAGGGAGCCCGCTATCCTACAATGAGCAGTTCTTC